The 2 T cell receptor beta chains below come from one sample, sequenced in a study of blood T cell repertoires in COVID-19. The repertoire was sequenced with immunoSEQ multiplex PCR; TCRdb's copy has only in-frame clones and lacks some. The table records 65,000 to 75,000 clones, around 92% of them present only once. The sample was peripheral blood. These TCRs come from a human donor with active COVID-19. The donor label of this sample is uncertain.

The rearrangement links TRBV9 to TRBJ2-7; TRBD2 aligns across 12 bases. Losses at the gene ends were 0 bases for V and 5 bases for J; bases not matched to a gene: 12. CDR1 and CDR2 from the germline V gene are SGDLS and YYNGEE. The length of the CDR3 is 18 residues. CDR3 coding DNA: TGTGCCAGCAGCGTAGGTGGACTAGCGGGGCCGGGATGGGACGAGCAGTACTTC. It is translated as CASSVGGLAGPGWDEQYF.

This clone was recorded once. This chain links TRBV15 with TRBJ1-5, with 9 bases aligning to TRBD1. Germline assignment: CDR1 LNHNV and CDR2 YYDKDF (reference sequence). The junction had 7 bases not matched to a gene; V was cut back by 4 bases and J by 3 bases. There are 16 residues in the CDR3. CDR3 residues: CATSTPGQGDNQPQHF. CDR3 sequence (DNA): TGTGCCACCAGCACTCCGGGACAGGGAGACAATCAGCCCCAGCATTTT.